A single sample is the source of the 2 T cell receptor beta chains below, sequenced in a study of shared T cell receptors in the human thymus. Using immunoSEQ multiplex PCR, the repertoire was profiled, and TCRdb retains in-frame clones only, with some absent. The sample consists of some 700,000 clones, roughly 88% of them appearing once. The sample was also linked to a second study, of human thymus T cells.

The source material was thymocytes. These receptors were obtained from a boy less than two years old with a congenital heart defect.

The chain links TRBV7-2 to TRBJ2-5; D is possibly TRBD1 (6 bases). Germline V lookup: CDR1 SGHTA, CDR2 FQGNSA. The CDR3 extends over 14 amino acids. Trimming took 5 bases from V and 5 from J, leaving 15 bases between them. The CDR3 sequence is CASSLLGQGETQYF. The CDR3, as DNA: TGTGCCAGCAGCCTCTTGGGGCAGGGGGAGACCCAGTACTTC.

The chain joins TRBV15 to TRBJ2-2; a weak D match, TRBD1 (5 bases). The CDR3 contains 15 residues. Germline CDR1 and CDR2: LNHNV and YYDKDF (reference sequence). Between the trimmed V and J ends, which lost 3 bases and 6 bases, there was a span of 14 bases. The CDR3 region is CATSSEQATAGELFF. CDR3 sequence (DNA): TGTGCCACCAGCAGCGAACAGGCTACGGCCGGGGAGCTGTTTTTT.